This T cell receptor beta chain stems from a study of immune characterization of retroperitoneal liposarcoma (dated by TCRdb to between 2019 and 2020). The library was made by PCR. Sequenced using a NextSeq 500. TCRdb reworked the public reads: Q25 trimming with fastp, MiXCR clone assembly, productive beta chains retained. Rows merge per CDR3 protein into single entries with the most common DNA and genes. A total of about 10,000 distinct CDR3 sequences appear in this sample, around 26% of them only once. The top ten constitute 8.2% of the sample. The CDR3 holds 16 amino acids from the cysteine to the phenylalanine. Just the 48-base CDR3 DNA is kept, in frame starting at base 1. CDR1 and CDR2 were assigned from the germline V gene (reference sequence) as MNHEY and SMNVEV. V and J lose 2 bases and 13 bases, and a span of 24 bases separates them. In its sample, this clonotype was seen a few times. The specificity of this receptor is unknown. No base qualities exist here, and no much larger clone lies one base off it.

Sequencing was performed on tumor tissue. This receptor was obtained from a male donor with retroperitoneal liposarcoma. The sequence links TRBV27 to TRBJ2-4; a tentative D call is TRBD2 (5 bases match). The bases are TGTGCCAGCAGTTTAGAGCCAGCTAGCTCCTACAATGAGCAGTACTTC. Translation gives CASSLEPASSYNEQYF.